The 5 T cell receptor beta chains presented below share a single source sample, sequenced in a study of T cells in Graves' hyperthyroidism and ophthalmopathy. The TCR beta CDR3 regions underwent amplification using RNA transcripts as the source. The TCR CDR3 was amplified in a first-round RT-PCR using the HTBI primer set. MiXCR, applied by TCRdb to the multiplex PCR reads, yields one record per CDR3 protein. The sample has about 700,000 distinct CDR3 sequences, 12% to 15% seen once. Source material: blood. These TCRs come from a woman younger than 35 with Graves' hyperthyroidism.

This clonotype appeared a few times. The rearrangement links TRBV18 to TRBJ2-3; TRBD1 matches at 7 bases. CDR1 and CDR2 (germline): KGHSH, LQKENI. CDR3 length: 15 residues. V lost 4 bases to trimming and J lost 0 bases; unmatched junction nucleotides: 4. CDR3 sequence (DNA): TGTGCCAGCTCACAATTACAGGGGAGCACAGATACGCAGTATTTT. This translates into CASSQLQGSTDTQYF.

The rearrangement links TRBV27 to TRBJ1-5, with no clear D. Germline V lookup: CDR1 MNHEY, CDR2 SMNVEV (reference sequence). Trimming took 2 bases from V and 5 from J, leaving 7 bases between them. CDR3 length: 13 amino acids. The CDR3 DNA follows: TGTGCCAGCAGTTTACTTGGGTATCAGCCCCAGCATTTT. It codes for CASSLLGYQPQHF.

Ten or more counts support this clonotype. The V call is TRBV20-1, the J call TRBJ2-7; TRBD2 aligns across 16 bases. Germline CDR1 and CDR2: DFQATT and SNEGSKA (reference sequence). V lost 5 bases, J lost 4 bases, and 2 bases stayed unmatched. The CDR3 totals 14 residues. DNA of the CDR3: TGCAGTGCTGGGACTAGCGGGAGGGGATACGAGCAGTACTTC. Its translation is CSAGTSGRGYEQYF.

This clonotype was seen more than once but under ten times. The rearrangement links TRBV4-3 to TRBJ2-3; D perhaps matches TRBD2 (5 bases). Per germline, CDR1 LGHNA and CDR2 YSLEER. This CDR3 is built from 15 residues. V was shortened by 1 base and J by 2 bases, with 10 bases between the two germline ends. CDR3 in DNA: TGCGCCAGCAGCCAAGCCGGGAATCCCACAGATACGCAGTATTTT. Encoded protein: CASSQAGNPTDTQYF.

In this sample, this clonotype turned up many times. The J gene is TRBJ2-7, the V gene TRBV27; a possible D gene is TRBD1 (6 bases). CDR3 length: 15 residues. Germline assignment: CDR1 MNHEY and CDR2 SMNVEV (reference sequence). With 0 bases removed from V and 6 bases from J, the gap between germline ends came to 15 bases. The CDR3 region is CASSLSGAPRVEQYF. The CDR3 coding sequence is TGTGCCAGCAGTTTATCGGGGGCGCCCAGAGTCGAGCAGTACTTC.